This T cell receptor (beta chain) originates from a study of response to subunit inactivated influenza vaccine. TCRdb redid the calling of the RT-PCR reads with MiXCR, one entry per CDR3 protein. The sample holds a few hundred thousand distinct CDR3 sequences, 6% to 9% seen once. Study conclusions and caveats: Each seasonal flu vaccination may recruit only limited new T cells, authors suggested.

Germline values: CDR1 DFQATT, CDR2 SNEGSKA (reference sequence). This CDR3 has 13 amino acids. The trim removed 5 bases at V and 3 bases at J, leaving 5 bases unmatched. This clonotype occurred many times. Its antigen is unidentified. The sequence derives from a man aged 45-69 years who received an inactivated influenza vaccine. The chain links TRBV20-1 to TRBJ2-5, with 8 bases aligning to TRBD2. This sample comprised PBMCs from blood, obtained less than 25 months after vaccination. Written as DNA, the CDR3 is TGCAGTGCTGGGAGCGGGAGAGAAGAGACCCAGTACTTC. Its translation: CSAGSGREETQYF.